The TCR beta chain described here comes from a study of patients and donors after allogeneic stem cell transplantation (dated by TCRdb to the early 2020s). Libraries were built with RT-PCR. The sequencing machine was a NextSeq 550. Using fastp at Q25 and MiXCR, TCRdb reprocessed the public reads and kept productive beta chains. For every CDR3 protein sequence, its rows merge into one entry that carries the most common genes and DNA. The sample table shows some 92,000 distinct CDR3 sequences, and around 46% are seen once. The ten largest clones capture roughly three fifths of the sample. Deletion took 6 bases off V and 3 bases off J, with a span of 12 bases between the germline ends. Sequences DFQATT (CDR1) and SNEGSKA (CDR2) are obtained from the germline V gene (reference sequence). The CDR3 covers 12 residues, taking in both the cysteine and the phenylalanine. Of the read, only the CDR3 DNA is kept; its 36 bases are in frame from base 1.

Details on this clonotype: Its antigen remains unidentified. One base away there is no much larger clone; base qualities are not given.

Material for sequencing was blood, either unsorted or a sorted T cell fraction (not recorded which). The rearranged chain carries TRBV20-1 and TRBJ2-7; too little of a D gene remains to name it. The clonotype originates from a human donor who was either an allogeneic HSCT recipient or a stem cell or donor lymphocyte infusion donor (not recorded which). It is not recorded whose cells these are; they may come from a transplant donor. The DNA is TGCAGTGCGTACAGCCCTAACTACGAGCAGTACTTC. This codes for CSAYSPNYEQYF.